The TCR beta chain under discussion was sequenced for a study of human T cells and chemical hapten exposure. Study at large: How much TCR each sample yielded varied, mostly because pooled library volumes differed slightly.

TCRdb reanalysed the RACE reads using MiXCR and keeps one entry per CDR3 protein. The sample has about 93,000 distinct CDR3 sequences, roughly 8% seen once. This clonotype was picked up many times. V was cut by 3 bases and J by 4 bases, with 20 bases left in between. In germline, CDR1 is SGHTA, CDR2 FQGNSA. The CDR3 length is 17 residues. Specified time point: healthy volunteer bleed at 2 weeks. Extraction yielded total RNA from whole blood (unfractionated). This sequence joins TRBV7-2 and TRBJ2-3, with a tentative D call TRBD1 (6 bases). The TCR was taken from a female donor in good health. Some clones in this sample may be carry-over from other donors' samples. Sequenced sample: whole blood. CDR3 DNA sequence: TGTGCCAGCAGCTTCAGGGGTGGCTCATCTCCCCCAGATACGCAGTATTTT. Its protein is CASSFRGGSSPPDTQYF.